This T cell receptor (beta chain) originates from a study of response to subunit inactivated influenza vaccine. Study conclusions and caveats: Authors suggested seasonal influenza vaccinations each recruit few new T cells.

The CDR3 is 15 residues long. Germline loops: CDR1 SGDLS, CDR2 YYNGEE. After removal of 2 bases from V and 7 bases from J, the junction contained 10 bases not matched to a gene. TCRdb itself ran the RT-PCR reads through MiXCR, one entry per CDR3 protein. The top ten clones hold 7.8% of a sample with more than 200,000 distinct CDR3 sequences, 12% of them seen once. Only a few counts were recorded for this clonotype. Its antigen is currently unknown. The material was non-naive T cells sorted from PBMCs, obtained 14 days before vaccination. This TCR was recovered from a man aged 50 to 59 who received an inactivated influenza vaccine. The genes are TRBV9 and TRBJ2-3, with 7 positions matching TRBD1. CDR3 nucleotides: TGTGCCAGCAGCGTTTTGCCGGGACAGCGAAATACGCAGTATTTT. This translates into CASSVLPGQRNTQYF.